A single T cell receptor beta chain is shown here with its context. Its target is not known. This record comes from a study of cytomegalovirus exposure and HLA in healthy donors. Study-wide background: Earlier results showed roughly 110 million unique TCR beta sequences derived from approximately 180 million T cells. Genetic ancestry analysis placed around four fifths of the approximately 400 donors that were genotyped in the Caucasian-associated cluster.

V gave up 3 bases and J gave up 4 bases, with 9 bases separating them. The CDR3 is made up of 13 amino acids. The germline V gene encodes CDR1 MDHEN and CDR2 SYDVKM. Study-level results: Relative to the approximately 670-donor mean, N-insertions were reportedly fewer in an Asian-associated ancestry cluster in a later analysis.

PCR employed 60 Vbeta and 13 Jbeta primers. TCRdb's table, derived via immunoSEQ multiplex PCR, lists solely in-frame clones and lacks some. Here the sample table reports fewer than 60,000 clones. The specimen was PBMCs. The clonotype was recovered from a woman between 40 and 50 years old in good health and CMV-seronegative. The chain couples TRBV28 to TRBJ1-2, with D perhaps TRBD1 (5 bases). The CDR3: CASSLQGSYGYTF. DNA for the CDR3: TGTGCCAGCAGTTTGCAGGGCAGCTATGGCTACACCTTC.